One sample yielded the 22 T cell receptor beta chains listed below, sequenced in a study of tumor T cells in aggressive B-cell lymphoma. This table comes from immunoSEQ multiplex PCR, and its TCRdb copy is limited to in-frame clones, with some not included. The sample comprises about 3,100 clones, around 63% of which are singletons, and 9.3% rests with the top ten. The sample consisted of tumor tissue. The receptors shown here come from an adult with diffuse large B cell lymphoma.

The chain has TRBV25-1 and TRBJ2-2, with 8 bases aligning to TRBD1. The length of the CDR3 is 15 residues. J was trimmed by 4 bases and V by 4 bases; bases with no gene match: 5. CDR1 is MGHDK, CDR2 SYGVNS, per germline. CDR3 nucleotides: TGTGCCAGCAGTGGGACAGGGAAGAGCACCGGGGAGCTGTTTTTT. Amino acid sequence: CASSGTGKSTGELFF.

J is TRBJ2-1 and V is TRBV10-3; 10 positions agree with TRBD1. The V and J ends lost 6 bases and 1 base, in that order; junction bases with no gene match: 0. CDR3 size: 14 residues. Germline CDR1 is ENHRY and CDR2 is SYGVKD. CDR3 sequence: CAIRGQGSYNEQFF. In DNA, the CDR3 is TGTGCCATCAGGGGACAGGGGTCCTACAATGAGCAGTTCTTC.

The rearrangement joins TRBV6-4 to TRBJ1-1; unclear D gene. Trimming left V 4 bases short and J 0 bases short, with 6 bases between. This CDR3 contains 13 residues. CDR1 MRHNA and CDR2 SNTAGT come from the germline V gene. The CDR3: CASSVELNTEAFF. The DNA for the CDR3 is TGTGCCAGCAGTGTGGAGCTGAACACTGAAGCTTTCTTT.

The chain couples TRBV4-2 to TRBJ1-4; D is undetermined. The CDR3 is 14 amino acids. Germline V gene lookup returns CDR1 LGHNA and CDR2 YNFKEQ. Trimming removed 0 bases at V and 5 bases at J, with 7 bases between. The CDR3 DNA follows: TGTGCCAGCAGCCAAGATAGCGGGAATGAAAAACTGTTTTTT. It codes for CASSQDSGNEKLFF.

This clone turned up a few times. The gene calls are TRBV28 and TRBJ1-5, with TRBD1 matching over 7 bases. Unmatched junction bases numbered 3, after V lost 5 bases and J lost 2 bases. CDR1 and CDR2 from the germline V gene are MDHEN and SYDVKM. This CDR3 has 14 residues. The CDR3 sequence: CASSTGQGNQPQHF. The DNA for the CDR3 is TGTGCCAGCAGTACAGGACAGGGCAATCAGCCCCAGCATTTT.

This CDR3 reads CASSQEQREPYEQYF. The DNA for the CDR3 is TGCGCCAGCAGTCAAGAACAGCGGGAACCCTACGAGCAGTACTTC. The rearrangement links TRBV23-1 to TRBJ2-7, with 7 nucleotides matching TRBD2. TRBV23-1 is an open reading frame, and its role is uncertain. V lost 2 bases to trimming and J lost 2 bases; unmatched junction nucleotides: 6. This CDR3 contains 15 residues.

As for this clone: The sample has other DNA sequences that encode this CDR3 too. The chain joins TRBV6-4 to TRBJ2-1, with 9 bases lining up with TRBD2. The CDR3 is 16 amino acids. CDR1 and CDR2 (germline): MRHNA, SNTAGT. Unmatched junction bases numbered 4, after V lost 0 bases and J lost 4 bases. The CDR3 protein is CASSDSGGRGYNEQFF. CDR3 bases: TGTGCCAGCAGTGACTCGGGCGGGAGGGGTTACAATGAGCAGTTCTTC.

This clone was recorded a few times. This chain uses TRBV27 with TRBJ1-6; 7 bases map to TRBD1. This CDR3 spans 14 amino acids. CDR1 is MNHEY and CDR2 is SMNVEV in the germline V gene (reference sequence). With 7 bases clipped from V and 5 bases from J, the junction kept 5 bases outside the gene matches. The CDR3 sequence: CASKGGRNNSPLHF. In nucleotides, the CDR3 is TGTGCCAGCAAAGGGGGCAGGAATAATTCACCCCTCCACTTT.

This sequence joins TRBV29-1 and TRBJ2-1, with a possible D match to TRBD1 (6 bases). CDR1 and CDR2 from the germline V gene are SQVTM and ANQGSEA. Deletions cut 3 bases from V and 0 bases from J, with 18 bases between. The CDR3 consists of 17 residues. Here the CDR3 reads CSVEAQGTLSSYNEQFF. The CDR3 DNA reads as TGCAGCGTTGAGGCTCAGGGGACCCTCAGCTCCTACAATGAGCAGTTCTTC.

The J gene is TRBJ2-1, the V gene TRBV29-1; D uncertain. The CDR3 runs 14 residues. Germline V gives CDR1 SQVTM, CDR2 ANQGSEA. V gave up 2 bases and J gave up 12 bases, with 20 bases separating them. Here the CDR3 reads CSVEKVAVPSVQFF. The CDR3 bases are TGCAGCGTTGAAAAGGTTGCGGTCCCTTCGGTGCAGTTCTTC.

The chain has TRBV2 and TRBJ2-2; weak D call: TRBD1 (6 bases). In germline, CDR1 is SNHLY, CDR2 FYNNEI. Trimming cost V 7 bases and J 4 bases, with 10 bases left between them. CDR3 length: 13 amino acids. As DNA, the CDR3 is TGTGCCAGCACAGAACAGGGCACCGGGGAGCTGTTTTTT. This encodes CASTEQGTGELFF.

This chain uses TRBV7-9 with TRBJ2-2; D is unresolved. The CDR3 extends over 14 amino acids. Deletions cut 2 bases from V and 1 base from J, with 5 bases between. The germline CDR1 and CDR2 sequences are SEHNR and FQNEAQ (reference sequence). The CDR3 protein is CASSLSGNTGELFF. The DNA for the CDR3 is TGTGCCAGCAGCTTATCAGGGAACACCGGGGAGCTGTTTTTT.

CDR3 in DNA: TGTGCCAGCTCACCCCCCGGCGGCCGAAGGTACGAGCAGTTCTTC. Protein: CASSPPGGRRYEQFF. The chain has TRBV18 and TRBJ2-1; unclear D gene. V was cut by 3 bases and J by 10 bases, with 19 bases left in between. Per germline, CDR1 KGHSH and CDR2 LQKENI. The CDR3 contains 15 residues.

CDR3 protein: CASSRGQVGGYTF. CDR3 nucleotide sequence: TGTGCCAGCTCACGGGGACAGGTTGGTGGCTACACCTTC. J is TRBJ1-2 and V is TRBV18; 8 bases fit TRBD1. Germline V lookup: CDR1 KGHSH, CDR2 LQKENI. J gave up 7 bases and V 4 bases, and 5 bases lay outside the gene matches. The CDR3 length is 13 residues.

The chain couples TRBV6-5 to TRBJ2-1; 15 positions agree with TRBD2. The germline V gene encodes CDR1 MNHEY and CDR2 SVGAGI. CDR3 length: 15 residues. Germline trimming cut 5 bases from V and 9 bases from J; bases unmatched to any gene: 5. CDR3 coding DNA: TGTGCCAGCAGTAGGACTAGCGGGAGGGACGGTGAGCAGTTCTTC. This translates into CASSRTSGRDGEQFF.

This clone was seen a handful of times. The chain links TRBV19 to TRBJ2-7, with TRBD1 matching 8 bases. Trimming removed 6 bases from V and 7 bases from J; junction bases left unmatched: 8. Per the germline V gene, CDR1 is LNHDA and CDR2 is SQIVND (reference sequence). The CDR3 has 13 amino acids. The CDR3 coding sequence is TGTGCCAGTAGGACAGGGGCTGTAGGAGAGCAGTACTTC. Its translation is CASRTGAVGEQYF.

This clone is large by share. This sequence joins TRBV2 and TRBJ1-2; the D is unclear. Germline CDR1 reads SNHLY; CDR2 reads FYNNEI. The CDR3 length is 12 residues. Trimming left V 7 bases short and J 3 bases short, with 9 bases between. The CDR3, as DNA: TGTGCCAGCAAGGAGAGCGACTATGGCTACACCTTC. As protein: CASKESDYGYTF.

The CDR3 DNA follows: TGTGCCAGCAGTGAAACGGTGGGCTTCGGGACCCAGTACTTC. It encodes CASSETVGFGTQYF. This chain uses TRBV6-1 with TRBJ2-5; D not resolved. Trimming removed 2 bases from V and 7 bases from J, with 14 bases in between. From germline, CDR1 is MNHNS and CDR2 SASEGT. The CDR3 covers 14 residues.

This clone was seen only once. At one of its ends the junction is not consistent with the germline gene, which may arise from a read error. The J gene is TRBJ1-1, the V gene TRBV5-1; TRBD1 is a possible D gene (5 bases). This CDR3 comprises 12 residues. Germline V gene data show CDR1 as SGHRS and CDR2 as YFSETQ. The CDR3 bases are TGCGCCGGCAGCGAAATGGGGGGAGAAGCTTTCTTT. It specifies CAGSEMGGEAFF.

As for this clone: Germline is not matched at one junction end, which may reflect a read error. The genes are TRBV16 and TRBJ1-5; 8 bases fit TRBD1. Germline CDR1 and CDR2: KGHSY and FQNENV. The CDR3 is made up of 16 amino acids. The CDR3 sequence is CASNQSRGTGNQPQHF. The CDR3 DNA is TGTGCCAGCAACCAATCCCGAGGGACAGGAAATCAGCCCCAGCATTTT.

The chain couples TRBV7-2 to TRBJ2-2; D remains ambiguous. The germline CDR1 and CDR2 sequences are SGHTA and FQGNSA. The V end lost 0 bases, the J end lost 1 base, and 9 bases lay between the germline ends. The CDR3 contains 16 residues. This CDR3 is CASSLAVSLNTGELFF. Here the CDR3 DNA reads TGTGCCAGCAGCTTAGCTGTTAGCTTGAACACCGGGGAGCTGTTTTTT.

The table lists this clone with a few counts. Other DNA variants within this sample encode the same CDR3. CDR3 residues: CASRSQGARGYTF. In nucleotides, the CDR3 is TGTGCCAGCAGATCACAGGGGGCGCGTGGCTACACCTTC. This chain joins TRBV2 and TRBJ1-2, with 9 bases identical to TRBD1. The V gene end was trimmed by 6 bases and the J gene end by 7 bases; junction bases not matched to a gene: 6. Germline CDR1 is SNHLY and CDR2 is FYNNEI. The CDR3 loop spans 13 amino acids.